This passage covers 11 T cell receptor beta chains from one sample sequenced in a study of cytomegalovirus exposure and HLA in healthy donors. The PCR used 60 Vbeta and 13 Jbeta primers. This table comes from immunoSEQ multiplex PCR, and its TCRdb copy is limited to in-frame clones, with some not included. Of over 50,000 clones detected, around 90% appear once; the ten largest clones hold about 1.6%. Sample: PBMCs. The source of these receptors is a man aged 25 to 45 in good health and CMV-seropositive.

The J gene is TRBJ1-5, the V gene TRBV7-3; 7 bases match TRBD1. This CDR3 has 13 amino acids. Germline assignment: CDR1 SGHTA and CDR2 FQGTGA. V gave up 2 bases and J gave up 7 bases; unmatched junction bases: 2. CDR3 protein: CASSLRQGQPQHF. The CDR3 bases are TGTGCCAGCAGCTTACGACAGGGCCAGCCCCAGCATTTT.

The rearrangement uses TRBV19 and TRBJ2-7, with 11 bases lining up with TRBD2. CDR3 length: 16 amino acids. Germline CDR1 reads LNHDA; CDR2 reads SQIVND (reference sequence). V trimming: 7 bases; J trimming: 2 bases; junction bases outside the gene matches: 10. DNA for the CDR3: TGTGCCAGTACCACTGGGACTAGCGGAGGGCCCTACGAGCAGTACTTC. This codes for CASTTGTSGGPYEQYF.

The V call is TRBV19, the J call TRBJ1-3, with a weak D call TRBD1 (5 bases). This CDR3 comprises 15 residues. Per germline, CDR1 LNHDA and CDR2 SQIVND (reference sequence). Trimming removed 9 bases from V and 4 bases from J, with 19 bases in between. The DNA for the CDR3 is TGTGCCAGCAAAAGCCTTCAGGGATCCGGAAACACCATATATTTT. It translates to CASKSLQGSGNTIYF.

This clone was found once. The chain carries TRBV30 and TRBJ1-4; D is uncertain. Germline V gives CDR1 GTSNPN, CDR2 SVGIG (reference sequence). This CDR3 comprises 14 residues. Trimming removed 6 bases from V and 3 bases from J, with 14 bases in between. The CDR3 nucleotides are TGTGCCTGCCCCGGAACAGCTTCTAATGAAAAACTGTTTTTT. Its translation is CACPGTASNEKLFF.

In DNA form, the CDR3 reads TGTGCCAGCAGCCCCCCGGGACAAAGAACCGGGGAGCTGTTTTTT. This encodes CASSPPGQRTGELFF. The chain employs TRBV11-2 and TRBJ2-2; perhaps TRBD1 as D (6 bases). V was trimmed by 5 bases and J by 5 bases, leaving 15 bases between them. CDR1 and CDR2 (germline): SGHAT, FQNNGV. There are 15 residues in the CDR3.

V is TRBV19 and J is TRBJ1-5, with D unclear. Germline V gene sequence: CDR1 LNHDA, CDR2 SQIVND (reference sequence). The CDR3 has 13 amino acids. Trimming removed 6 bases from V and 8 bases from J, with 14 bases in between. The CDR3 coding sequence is TGTGCCAGTAGGCTCACTGTTGATGAGCCCCAGCATTTT. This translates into CASRLTVDEPQHF.

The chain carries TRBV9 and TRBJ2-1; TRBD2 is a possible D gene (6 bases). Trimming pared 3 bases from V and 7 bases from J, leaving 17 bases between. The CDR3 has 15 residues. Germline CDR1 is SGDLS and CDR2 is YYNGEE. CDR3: CASSGGTPLGNEQFF. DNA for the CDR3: TGTGCCAGCAGCGGCGGGACCCCCCTAGGGAATGAGCAGTTCTTC.

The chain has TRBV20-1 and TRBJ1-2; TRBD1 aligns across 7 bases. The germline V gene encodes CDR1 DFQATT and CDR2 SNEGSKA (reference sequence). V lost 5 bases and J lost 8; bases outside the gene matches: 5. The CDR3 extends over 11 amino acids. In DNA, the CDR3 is TGCAGTGCTGAGAGGGGGCAAGGCTACACCTTC. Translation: CSAERGQGYTF.

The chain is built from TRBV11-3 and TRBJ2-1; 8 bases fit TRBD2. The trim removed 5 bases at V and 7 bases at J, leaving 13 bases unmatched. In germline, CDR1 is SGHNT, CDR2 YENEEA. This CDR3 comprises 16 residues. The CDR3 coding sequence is TGTGCCAGCAGCGCGCAGAGGACTAGCTTGAGGAATGAGCAGTTCTTC. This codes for CASSAQRTSLRNEQFF.

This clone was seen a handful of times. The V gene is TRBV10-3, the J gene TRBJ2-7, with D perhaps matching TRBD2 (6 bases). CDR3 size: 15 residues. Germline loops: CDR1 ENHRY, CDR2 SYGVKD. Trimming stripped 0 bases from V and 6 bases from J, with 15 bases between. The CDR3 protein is CAISESYTGGSEQYF. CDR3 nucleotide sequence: TGTGCCATCAGTGAGTCTTACACCGGAGGGTCCGAGCAGTACTTC.

Here the CDR3 DNA reads TGTGCCAGCAACCCCGGCGGGAGGGGCAAGGGAGAGCAGTACTTC. Protein sequence: CASNPGGRGKGEQYF. The genes are TRBV2 and TRBJ2-7, with 9 bases lining up with TRBD2. The trim removed 7 bases at V and 7 bases at J, leaving 14 bases unmatched. Germline CDR1 and CDR2: SNHLY and FYNNEI. CDR3 length: 15 amino acids. The entire variable domain, with the rest obtained from reference TRBV2 and TRBJ2-7, is as follows: EPEVTQTPSHQVTQMGQEVILRCVPISNHLYFYWYRQILGQKVEFLVSFYNNEISEKSEIFDDQFSVERPDGSNFTLKIRSTKLEDSAMYFCASNPGGRGKGEQYFGPGTRLTVT.